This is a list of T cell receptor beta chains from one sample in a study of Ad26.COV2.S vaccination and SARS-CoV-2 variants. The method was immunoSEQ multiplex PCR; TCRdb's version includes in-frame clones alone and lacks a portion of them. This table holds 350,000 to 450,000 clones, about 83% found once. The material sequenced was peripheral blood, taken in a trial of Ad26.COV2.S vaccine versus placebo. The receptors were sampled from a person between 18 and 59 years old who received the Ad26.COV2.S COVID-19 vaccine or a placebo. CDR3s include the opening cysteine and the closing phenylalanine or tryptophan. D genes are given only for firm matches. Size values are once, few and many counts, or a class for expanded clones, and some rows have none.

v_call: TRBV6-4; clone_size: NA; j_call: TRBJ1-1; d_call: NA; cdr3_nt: TGTGCCAGCAGTGACATATGGGGGGCTGAAGCTTTCTTT; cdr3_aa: CASSDIWGAEAFF
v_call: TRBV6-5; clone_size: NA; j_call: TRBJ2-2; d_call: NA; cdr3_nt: TGTGCCAGCGGGGCGGGGGCTCACGGGGAGCTGTTTTTT; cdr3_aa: CASGAGAHGELFF
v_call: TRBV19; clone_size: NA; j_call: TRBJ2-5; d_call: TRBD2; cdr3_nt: TGTGCCACCGGGAACGGGAGGTCCAACCAAGAGACCCAGTACTTC; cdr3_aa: CATGNGRSNQETQYF
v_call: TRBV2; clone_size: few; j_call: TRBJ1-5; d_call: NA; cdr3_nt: TGTGCCAGCAGGGCAGGGGTGGGCCAGCCCCAGCATTTT; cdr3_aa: CASRAGVGQPQHF
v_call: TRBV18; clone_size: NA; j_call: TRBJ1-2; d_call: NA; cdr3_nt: TGTGCCAGCTCCGTGGACAAAACCTATGGCTACACCTTC; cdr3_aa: CASSVDKTYGYTF
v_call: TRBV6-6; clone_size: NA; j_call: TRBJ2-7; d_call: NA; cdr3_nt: TGTGCCAGCAGCTTTCTAGACGGGGCCTACGAGCAGTACTTC; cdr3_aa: CASSFLDGAYEQYF
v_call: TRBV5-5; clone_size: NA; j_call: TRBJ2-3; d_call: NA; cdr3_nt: TGTGCCAGCAGCTGGCCCTTGACAGTTTCTAGCACAGATACGCAGTATTTT; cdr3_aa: CASSWPLTVSSTDTQYF
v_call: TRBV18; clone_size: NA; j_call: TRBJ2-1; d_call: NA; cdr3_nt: TGTGCCAGCTCAATGGGACCTGTGTATAGGGAGCAGTTCTTC; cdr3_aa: CASSMGPVYREQFF
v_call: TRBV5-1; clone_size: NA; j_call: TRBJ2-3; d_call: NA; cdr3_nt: TGCGCCAGCAGCTTGGGAGGGACGACAGATACGCAGTATTTT; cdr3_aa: CASSLGGTTDTQYF
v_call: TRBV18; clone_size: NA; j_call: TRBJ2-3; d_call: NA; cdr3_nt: TGTGCCAGCTCACCTGACGCAGCAGGGTCAGATACGCAGTATTTT; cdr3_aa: CASSPDAAGSDTQYF
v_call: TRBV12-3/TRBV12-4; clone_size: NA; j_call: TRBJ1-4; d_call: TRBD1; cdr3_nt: TGTGCCATACTCCGGGACAGCAATGAAAAACTGTTTTTT; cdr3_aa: CAILRDSNEKLFF
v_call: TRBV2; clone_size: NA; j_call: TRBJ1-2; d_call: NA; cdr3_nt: TGTGCCAGCAGTCCCAAGCCCTATGGCTACACCTTC; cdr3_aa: CASSPKPYGYTF
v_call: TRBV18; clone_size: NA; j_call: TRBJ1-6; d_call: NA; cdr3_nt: TGTGCCAGCTCACTAACCCCCCGGGACCAGAATTCACCCCTCCACTTT; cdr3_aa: CASSLTPRDQNSPLHF
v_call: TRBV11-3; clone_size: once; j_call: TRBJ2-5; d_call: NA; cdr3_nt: TGTGCCAGCAGCCTGGCCGGGACACAACAAGAGACCCAGTACTTC; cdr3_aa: CASSLAGTQQETQYF
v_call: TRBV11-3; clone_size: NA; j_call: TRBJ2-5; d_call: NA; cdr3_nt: TGTGCCAGCAGCCCAGGGGGGGTCCAAGAGACCCAGTACTTC; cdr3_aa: CASSPGGVQETQYF
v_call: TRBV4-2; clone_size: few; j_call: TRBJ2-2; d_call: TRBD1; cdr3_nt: TGTGCCAGCAGCACGATCACAGGGGGCCGCACCGGGGAGCTGTTTTTT; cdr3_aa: CASSTITGGRTGELFF
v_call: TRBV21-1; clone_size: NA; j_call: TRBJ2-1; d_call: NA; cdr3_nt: TGTGCCAACGGGGTGGAGAGCTCCTACAATGAGCAGTTCTTC; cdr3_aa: CANGVESSYNEQFF
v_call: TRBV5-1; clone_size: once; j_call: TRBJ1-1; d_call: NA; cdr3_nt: TGCGCCAGCAGCTTGGTCACGAACACTGAAGCTTTCTTT; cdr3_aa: CASSLVTNTEAFF